This T cell receptor beta chain was recovered during a study of cytomegalovirus exposure and HLA in healthy donors. Study-level points and caveats: No immune exposure information besides CMV serostatus was available. In an earlier analysis, about 87% or about 30%: the productive usage of most TCR beta V segments.

This clone was picked up a small number of times. No antigen is known for it. The PCR made use of 60 Vbeta and 13 Jbeta primers. Profiled with immunoSEQ multiplex PCR; TCRdb holds only in-frame clones, not every one. The data hold 200,000 to 250,000 clones, with approximately 79% observed a single time. Per germline, CDR1 LNHDA and CDR2 SQIVND (reference sequence). The CDR3 sequence is 14 residues long. Trimming left V 7 bases short and J 7 bases short, with 19 bases between. The receptor's source is a man aged 45-65 years in good health and CMV-seronegative. The source material was PBMCs. The chain carries TRBV19 and TRBJ1-2; D is unresolved. As DNA, the CDR3 is TGTGCCAGTACCCCGATTCCCGTAAGAGGTGGCTACACCTTC. Protein sequence: CASTPIPVRGGYTF.